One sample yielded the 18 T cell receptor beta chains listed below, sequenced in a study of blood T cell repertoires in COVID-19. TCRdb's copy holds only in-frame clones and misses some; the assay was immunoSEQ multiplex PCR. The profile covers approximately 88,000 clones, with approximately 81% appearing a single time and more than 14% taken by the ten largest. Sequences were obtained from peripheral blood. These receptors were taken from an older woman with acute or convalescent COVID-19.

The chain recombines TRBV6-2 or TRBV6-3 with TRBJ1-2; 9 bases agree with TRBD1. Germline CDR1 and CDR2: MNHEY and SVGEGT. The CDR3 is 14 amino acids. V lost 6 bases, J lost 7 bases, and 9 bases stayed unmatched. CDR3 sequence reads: CASSPLRTGAGYTF. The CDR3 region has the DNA TGTGCCAGCAGCCCCCTTCGGACAGGGGCTGGCTACACCTTC.

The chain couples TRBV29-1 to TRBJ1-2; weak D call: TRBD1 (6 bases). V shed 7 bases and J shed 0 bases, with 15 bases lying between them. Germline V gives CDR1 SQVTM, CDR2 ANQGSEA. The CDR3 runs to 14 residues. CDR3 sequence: CSAGEGDANYGYTF. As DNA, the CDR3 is TGCAGCGCCGGAGAGGGGGATGCTAACTATGGCTACACCTTC.

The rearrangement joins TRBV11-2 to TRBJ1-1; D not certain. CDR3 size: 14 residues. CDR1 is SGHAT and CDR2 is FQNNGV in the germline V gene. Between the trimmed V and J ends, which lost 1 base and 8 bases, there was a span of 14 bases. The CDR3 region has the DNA TGTGCCAGCAGCTTAGCCCGGCTGAGGGTCGAAGCTTTCTTT. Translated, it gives CASSLARLRVEAFF.

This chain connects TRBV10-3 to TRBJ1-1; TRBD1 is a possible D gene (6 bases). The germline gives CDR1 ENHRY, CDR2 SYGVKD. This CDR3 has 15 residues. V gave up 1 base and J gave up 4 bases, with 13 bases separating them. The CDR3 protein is CAISEYEGGSTEAFF. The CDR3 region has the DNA TGTGCCATCAGTGAGTATGAGGGGGGGAGCACTGAAGCTTTCTTT.

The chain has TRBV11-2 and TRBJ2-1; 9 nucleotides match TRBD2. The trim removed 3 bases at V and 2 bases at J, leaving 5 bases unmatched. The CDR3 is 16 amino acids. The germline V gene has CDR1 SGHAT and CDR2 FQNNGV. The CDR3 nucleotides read TGTGCCAGCAGCTTCTTGCTAGCGGGGACCTACAATGAGCAGTTCTTC. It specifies CASSFLLAGTYNEQFF.

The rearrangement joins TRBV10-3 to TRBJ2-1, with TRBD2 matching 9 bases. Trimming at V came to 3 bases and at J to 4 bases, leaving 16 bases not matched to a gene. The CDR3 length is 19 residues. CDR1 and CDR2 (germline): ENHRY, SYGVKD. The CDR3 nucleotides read TGTGCCATCAGTGACCTAGCGGGATTGTTGGTGTCTCGGTACAATGAGCAGTTCTTC. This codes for CAISDLAGLLVSRYNEQFF.

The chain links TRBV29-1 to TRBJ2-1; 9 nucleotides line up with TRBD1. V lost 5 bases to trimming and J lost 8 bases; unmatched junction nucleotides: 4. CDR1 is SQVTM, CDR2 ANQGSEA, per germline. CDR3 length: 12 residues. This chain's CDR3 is CSVRQGVYEQFF. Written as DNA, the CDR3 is TGCAGCGTTCGACAGGGGGTCTATGAGCAGTTCTTC.

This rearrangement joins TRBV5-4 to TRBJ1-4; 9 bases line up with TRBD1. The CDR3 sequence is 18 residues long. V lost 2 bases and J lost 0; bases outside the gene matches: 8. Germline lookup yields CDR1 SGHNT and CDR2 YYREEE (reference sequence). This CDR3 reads CASSFGQGRWSTNEKLFF. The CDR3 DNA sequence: TGTGCCAGCAGCTTTGGACAGGGGAGGTGGTCAACTAATGAAAAACTGTTTTTT.

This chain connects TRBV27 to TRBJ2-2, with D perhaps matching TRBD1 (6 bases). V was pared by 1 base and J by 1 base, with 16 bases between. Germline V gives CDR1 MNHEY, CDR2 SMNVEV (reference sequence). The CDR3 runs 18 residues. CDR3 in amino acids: CASSLYVGTGKNTGELFF. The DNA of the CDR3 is TGTGCCAGCAGTTTATACGTTGGTACAGGGAAGAACACCGGGGAGCTGTTTTTT.

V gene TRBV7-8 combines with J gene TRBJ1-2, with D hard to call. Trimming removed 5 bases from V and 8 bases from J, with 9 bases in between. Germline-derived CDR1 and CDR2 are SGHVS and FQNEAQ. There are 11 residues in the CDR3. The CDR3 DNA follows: TGTGCCAGCAGCGACCGAGGGGGCTACACCTTC. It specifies CASSDRGGYTF.

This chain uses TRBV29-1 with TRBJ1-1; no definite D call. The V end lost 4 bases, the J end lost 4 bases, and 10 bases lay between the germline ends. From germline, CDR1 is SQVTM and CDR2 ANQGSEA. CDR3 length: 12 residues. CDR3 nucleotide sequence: TGCAGCGTTGGATCGGCAGGCACTGAAGCTTTCTTT. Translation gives CSVGSAGTEAFF.

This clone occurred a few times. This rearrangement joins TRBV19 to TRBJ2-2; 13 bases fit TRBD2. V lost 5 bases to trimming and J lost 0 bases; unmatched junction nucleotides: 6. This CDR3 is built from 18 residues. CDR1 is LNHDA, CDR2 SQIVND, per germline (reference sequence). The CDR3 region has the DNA TGTGCCAGTAGTGGTGGGACTAGCGGGACCCCGAACACCGGGGAGCTGTTTTTT. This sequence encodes CASSGGTSGTPNTGELFF.

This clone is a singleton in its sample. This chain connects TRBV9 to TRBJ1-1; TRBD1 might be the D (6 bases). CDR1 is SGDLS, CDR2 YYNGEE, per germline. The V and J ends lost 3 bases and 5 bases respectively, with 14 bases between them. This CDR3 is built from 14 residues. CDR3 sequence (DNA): TGTGCCAGCAGCGAGACAGGCCGGTGGACTGAAGCTTTCTTT. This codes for CASSETGRWTEAFF.

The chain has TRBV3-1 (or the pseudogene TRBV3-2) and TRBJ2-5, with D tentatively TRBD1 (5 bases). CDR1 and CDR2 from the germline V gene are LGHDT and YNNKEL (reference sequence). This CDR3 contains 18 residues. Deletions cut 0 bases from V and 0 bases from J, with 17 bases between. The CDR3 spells CASSQERWQGRYQETQYF. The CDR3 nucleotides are TGTGCCAGCAGCCAAGAGCGTTGGCAGGGAAGGTACCAAGAGACCCAGTACTTC.

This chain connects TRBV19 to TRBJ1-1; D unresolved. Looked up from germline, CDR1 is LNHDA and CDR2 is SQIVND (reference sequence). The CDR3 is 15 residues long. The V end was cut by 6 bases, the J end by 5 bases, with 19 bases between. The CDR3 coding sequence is TGTGCCAGTAGCACTATCCCTATTAAGTGGACTGAAGCTTTCTTT. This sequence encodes CASSTIPIKWTEAFF.

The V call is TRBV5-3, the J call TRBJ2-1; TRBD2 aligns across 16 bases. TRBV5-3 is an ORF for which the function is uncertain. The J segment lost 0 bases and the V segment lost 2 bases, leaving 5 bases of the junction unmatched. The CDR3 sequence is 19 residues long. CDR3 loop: CARSLPGTSGRGSYNEQFF. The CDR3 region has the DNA TGTGCCAGAAGCTTACCCGGGACTAGCGGGAGGGGCTCCTACAATGAGCAGTTCTTC.

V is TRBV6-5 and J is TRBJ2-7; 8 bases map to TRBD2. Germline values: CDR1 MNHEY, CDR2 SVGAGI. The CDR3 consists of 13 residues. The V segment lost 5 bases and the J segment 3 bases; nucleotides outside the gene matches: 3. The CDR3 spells CASSLSGDYEQYV. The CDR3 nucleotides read TGTGCCAGCAGTCTTAGCGGGGACTACGAGCAGTACGTC.

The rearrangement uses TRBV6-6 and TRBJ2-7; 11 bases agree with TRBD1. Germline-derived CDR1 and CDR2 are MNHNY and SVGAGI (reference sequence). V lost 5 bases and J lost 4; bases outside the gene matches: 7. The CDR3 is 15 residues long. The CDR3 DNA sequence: TGTGCCAGCAGTCACCGGACAGGGGGCACATACGAGCAGTACGTC. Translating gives CASSHRTGGTYEQYV.